A selection of T cell receptor beta chains follows, all from one sample in a study of shared clonotypes between healthy human individuals. Only in-frame clones appear in the TCRdb table, and some are missing; sequencing was by immunoSEQ multiplex PCR. The sample has some 2.1 million clones, 85% to 95% seen once. The sample consisted of naive CD8+ T cells sorted from blood. Receptors were obtained from a young man in good health. Both conserved end residues are part of each CDR3. A D gene is named only where the DNA matches it firmly. A row's size may be missing; if present it is once, few, many or a size class.

TRBV27	TRBJ2-3	TRBD2	.	CASSLISSGGSTDTQYF	TGTGCCAGCAGTTTAATTTCATCCGGGGGGAGCACAGATACGCAGTATTTT
TRBV27	TRBJ1-2	TRBD1	.	CASSPTGGGGYTF	TGTGCCAGCAGTCCAACAGGGGGAGGTGGCTACACCTTC
TRBV9	TRBJ2-3	TRBD2	.	CASSVRGLAGVGTDTQYF	TGTGCCAGCAGCGTAAGGGGACTAGCGGGAGTTGGCACAGATACGCAGTATTTT
TRBV11-3	TRBJ2-7	.	.	CASSDKGEQYF	TGTGCCAGCAGCGACAAGGGCGAGCAGTACTTC
TRBV11-2	TRBJ2-1	TRBD2	.	CASSSVTSGGEYEQFF	TGTGCCAGCAGCTCCGTGACTAGCGGGGGGGAATATGAGCAGTTCTTC
TRBV10-3	TRBJ2-1	.	.	CAISEIRGLSSYNEQFF	TGTGCCATCAGTGAAATCAGGGGACTCAGCTCCTACAATGAGCAGTTCTTC
TRBV4-2	TRBJ2-2	TRBD1	once	CASSRRTGTGANTGELFF	TGTGCCAGCAGCCGCCGAACCGGGACAGGGGCCAACACCGGGGAGCTGTTTTTT
TRBV1	TRBJ1-5	.	.	CTSSRGTASNQPQHF	TGCACCAGCAGCAGAGGGACAGCAAGCAATCAGCCCCAGCATTTT
TRBV15	TRBJ1-2	.	.	CATSSEGDGYTF	TGTGCCACCAGCTCGGAAGGTGATGGCTACACCTTC
TRBV9	TRBJ2-6	.	.	CASSVEGGANVLTF	TGTGCCAGCAGCGTAGAGGGTGGGGCCAACGTCCTGACTTTC
TRBV19	TRBJ2-1	.	.	CASSIRHWAQNEQFF	TGTGCCAGTAGTATAAGGCATTGGGCCCAAAATGAGCAGTTCTTC
TRBV19	TRBJ2-1	.	.	CASSMTSGNEQFF	TGTGCCAGTAGTATGACTAGTGGCAATGAGCAGTTCTTC
TRBV27	TRBJ2-5	.	once	CASSTTRGLGETQYF	TGTGCCAGCAGTACGACACGGGGTCTGGGGGAGACCCAGTACTTC
TRBV5-8	TRBJ2-3	.	.	CASSAPPSRGPHTDTQYF	TGTGCCAGCAGCGCGCCCCCCTCCAGAGGACCGCACACAGATACGCAGTATTTT
TRBV11-1	TRBJ2-7	.	.	CASSLEPRYEQYF	TGTGCCAGCAGCTTAGAGCCCCGGTACGAGCAGTACTTC
TRBV4-3	TRBJ2-1	.	.	CASSQDPRQRIYNEQFF	TGCGCCAGCAGCCAAGACCCCCGACAGCGGATCTACAATGAGCAGTTCTTC
TRBV4-1	TRBJ2-7	.	.	CASSHDRDGTYEQYF	TGCGCCAGCAGCCACGATCGGGACGGGACCTACGAGCAGTACTTC
TRBV4-1	TRBJ1-3	TRBD1	.	CASSQGQGAEGNTIYF	TGCGCCAGCAGCCAAGGACAGGGGGCGGAGGGAAACACCATATATTTT
TRBV18	TRBJ1-1	.	.	CASSQSSANTEAFF	TGTGCCAGCTCACAAAGCAGTGCGAACACTGAAGCTTTCTTT
TRBV5-6	TRBJ1-3	.	.	CASSLGGSAGRPVGNTIYF	TGTGCCAGCAGCCTTGGTGGCAGTGCGGGGAGACCTGTTGGAAACACCATATATTTT
TRBV5-1	TRBJ2-5	.	once	CASSWRDSQETQYF	TGCGCCAGCAGCTGGAGGGACAGCCAAGAGACCCAGTACTTC